This TCR beta chain originates from a study of blood T cell repertoires in COVID-19. Assay used: immunoSEQ multiplex PCR; TCRdb lists only in-frame clones, some missing. Of about 160,000 clones in the sample, around 74% were seen once. The V end lost 0 bases, the J end lost 5 bases, and 9 bases lay between the germline ends. This CDR3 contains 14 residues. Germline V gives CDR1 SEHNR, CDR2 FQNEAQ (reference sequence). The sample was peripheral blood. This TCR was sampled from a woman aged 55 to 70 with COVID-19, enrolled during active disease. The rearrangement uses TRBV7-9 and TRBJ2-3; D gene ambiguous. The CDR3 region is CASSLARSGDTQYF. CDR3 bases: TGTGCCAGCAGCTTAGCCCGGTCCGGAGATACGCAGTATTTT.